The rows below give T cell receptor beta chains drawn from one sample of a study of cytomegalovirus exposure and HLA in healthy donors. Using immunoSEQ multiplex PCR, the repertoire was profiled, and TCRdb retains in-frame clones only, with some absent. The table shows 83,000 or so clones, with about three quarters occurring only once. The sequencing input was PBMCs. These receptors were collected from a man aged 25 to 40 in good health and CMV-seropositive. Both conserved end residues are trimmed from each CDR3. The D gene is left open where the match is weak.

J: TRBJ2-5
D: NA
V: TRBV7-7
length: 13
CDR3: ASSFGQGGGETQY

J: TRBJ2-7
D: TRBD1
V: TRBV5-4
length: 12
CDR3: ASSLDRGTYEQY

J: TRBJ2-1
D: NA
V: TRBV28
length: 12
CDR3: ASSGLSSYNEQF

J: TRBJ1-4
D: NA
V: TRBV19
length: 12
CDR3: ASSIGAVNEKLF

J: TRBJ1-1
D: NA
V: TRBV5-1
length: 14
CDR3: ASSLGIGGGGTEAF

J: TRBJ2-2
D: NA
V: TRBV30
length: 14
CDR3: AWSVFGGPATGELF

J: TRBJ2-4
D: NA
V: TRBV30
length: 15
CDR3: AWSVLGGNRGENIQY

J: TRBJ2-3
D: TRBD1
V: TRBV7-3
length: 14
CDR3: ASSLAGTGRSDTQY

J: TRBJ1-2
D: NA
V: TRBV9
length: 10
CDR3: ASSVQGNGYT

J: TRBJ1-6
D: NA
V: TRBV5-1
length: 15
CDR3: ASSLGVRRAQHSPLH

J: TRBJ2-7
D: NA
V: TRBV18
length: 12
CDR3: ASSPGPGDYEQY

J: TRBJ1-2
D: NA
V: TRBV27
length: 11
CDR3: ASRLDINYGYT

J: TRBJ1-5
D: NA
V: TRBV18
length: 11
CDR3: ASSPGSDQPQH

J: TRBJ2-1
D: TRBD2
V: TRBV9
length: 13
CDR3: ASSTHLGGVDEQF

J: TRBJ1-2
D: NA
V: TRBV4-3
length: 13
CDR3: ASSQASAGNYGYT

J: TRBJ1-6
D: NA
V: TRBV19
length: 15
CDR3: ASSERQPNSYNSPLH

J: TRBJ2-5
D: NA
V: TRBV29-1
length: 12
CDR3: SAPPAGPQETQY

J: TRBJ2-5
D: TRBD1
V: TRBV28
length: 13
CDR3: ASSHSQGIQETQY

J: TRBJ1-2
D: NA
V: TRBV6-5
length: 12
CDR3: ASSLTAEAPGYT

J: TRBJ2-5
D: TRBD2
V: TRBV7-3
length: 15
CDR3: ASSLSSGGGGQETQY

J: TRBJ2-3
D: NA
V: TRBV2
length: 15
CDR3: ARTHVEGGGRTDTQY

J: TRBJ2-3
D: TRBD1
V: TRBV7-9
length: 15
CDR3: ASSLDLQGASTDTQY

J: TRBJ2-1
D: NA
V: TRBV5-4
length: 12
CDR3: ASSLSGSYNEQF

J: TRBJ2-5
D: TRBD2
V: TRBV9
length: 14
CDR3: ASSVAGGGAGETQY

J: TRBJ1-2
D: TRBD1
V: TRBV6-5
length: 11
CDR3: ASSDGTGGGYT

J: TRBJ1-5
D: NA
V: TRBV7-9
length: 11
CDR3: ASSLDSYQPQH